This is a list of T cell receptor beta chains from one sample in a study of shared clonotypes between healthy human individuals. Data came from immunoSEQ multiplex PCR; TCRdb stores just in-frame clones and leaves some out. The sample yields about 680,000 clones, 72% seen once. Specimen: memory CD4+ T cells sorted from blood. These receptors all stem from a woman under 40 in good health. Both conserved end residues are part of each CDR3. A D gene is named only where the DNA matches it firmly. Clone size appears in some rows only: once, few, many, or a class for an expanded clone.

>TRBJ2-5|TRBD2|TRBV5-4|NA
CASSGTSGSETQYF
TGTGCCAGCAGCGGGACTAGCGGGAGTGAGACCCAGTACTTC
>TRBJ2-3|NA|TRBV2|NA
CASSDSRGFTDTQYF
TGTGCCAGCAGTGACTCGCGGGGTTTCACAGATACGCAGTATTTT
>TRBJ2-1|TRBD2|TRBV25-1|NA
CASRRTSGKNEQFF
TGTGCCAGCAGGCGGACTAGCGGAAAAAATGAGCAGTTCTTC
>TRBJ1-5|NA|TRBV5-1|NA
CASSLGVYSNQPQHF
TGCGCCAGCAGCTTGGGAGTCTATAGCAATCAGCCCCAGCATTTT
>TRBJ2-7|TRBD2|TRBV19|NA
CASKPTSGSSYEQYF
TGTGCCAGTAAACCGACTAGCGGGAGCTCCTACGAGCAGTACTTC
>TRBJ1-1|NA|TRBV27|NA
CASSSRLTEAFF
TGTGCCAGCAGTTCGCGTCTCACTGAAGCTTTCTTT
>TRBJ2-1|TRBD2|TRBV10-3|NA
CAISSGRTYNEQFF
TGTGCCATCTCAAGCGGGAGGACCTACAATGAGCAGTTCTTC
>TRBJ2-4|TRBD1|TRBV19|NA
CASSTLVRGHKNIQYF
TGTGCCAGTAGTACTTTAGTCAGGGGGCACAAAAACATTCAGTACTTC
>TRBJ2-5|NA|TRBV7-2|NA
CASSPWAGSPETQYF
TGTGCCAGCAGCCCCTGGGCGGGGTCCCCGGAGACCCAGTACTTC
>TRBJ1-1|TRBD1|TRBV5-1|few
CASSSQGVENTEAFF
TGCGCCAGCAGCTCACAGGGGGTTGAAAACACTGAAGCTTTCTTT
>TRBJ2-7|NA|TRBV25-1|NA
CASSRWRFGEQYF
TGTGCCAGCAGTCGGTGGCGGTTCGGCGAGCAGTACTTC
>TRBJ2-3|TRBD2|TRBV20-1|NA
CSAGTSITQYF
TGCAGTGCTGGGACTAGCATCACGCAGTATTTT
>TRBJ2-7|NA|TRBV28|once
CASSIGMGLAYEQYF
TGTGCCAGCAGCATTGGGATGGGACTTGCCTACGAGCAGTACTTC
>TRBJ2-1|NA|TRBV27|NA
CASSRLDNEQFF
TGTGCCAGCAGCCGTTTGGACAATGAGCAGTTCTTC
>TRBJ1-2|NA|TRBV4-2|NA
CASSQGRGRVGYTF
TGTGCCAGCAGCCAAGGCAGGGGTCGTGTTGGCTACACCTTC
>TRBJ1-5|NA|TRBV28|NA
CASSFGGDNQPQHF
TGTGCCAGCAGTTTTGGAGGCGACAATCAGCCCCAGCATTTT
>TRBJ1-4|NA|TRBV25-1|NA
CASSDQRNSEEKLFF
TGTGCCAGCAGTGACCAAAGAAACTCCGAGGAAAAACTGTTTTTT
>TRBJ1-5|NA|TRBV11-2|many
CASSLDGRTAQHF
TGTGCCAGCAGCTTAGACGGCCGTACGGCCCAGCATTTT
>TRBJ2-2|TRBD2|TRBV7-9|NA
CAIRLAGGFNTGELFF
TGTGCCATCCGCCTAGCGGGAGGCTTCAACACCGGGGAGCTGTTTTTT
>TRBJ2-3|NA|TRBV5-4|NA
CASLSAGASTDTQYF
TGTGCCAGCCTCAGTGCAGGGGCTAGCACAGATACGCAGTATTTT
>TRBJ2-7|NA|TRBV27|NA
CASSQIGAFNYEQYF
TGTGCCAGCAGCCAGATAGGGGCCTTTAACTACGAGCAGTACTTC
>TRBJ2-5|NA|TRBV5-1|NA
CASSSSDGTLSSLETQYF
TGCGCCAGCAGCTCCTCGGACGGTACCCTCTCGAGTCTGGAGACCCAGTACTTC
>TRBJ2-3|NA|TRBV19|NA
CASRPGDVAGDTQYF
TGTGCCAGTAGACCCGGGGACGTCGCGGGAGATACGCAGTATTTT
>TRBJ2-4|TRBD2|TRBV5-4|few
CASSILAGITNIQYF
TGTGCCAGCAGCATCTTAGCGGGAATTACGAACATTCAGTACTTC
>TRBJ1-5|NA|TRBV2|NA
CASSVGPNGSQHF
TGTGCCAGCAGTGTTGGGCCCAATGGGTCCCAGCATTTT
>TRBJ2-3|NA|TRBV7-9|NA
CASSLRGSGTDTQYF
TGTGCCAGCAGCTTGAGGGGAAGCGGGACAGATACGCAGTATTTT
>TRBJ1-2|NA|TRBV11-2|NA
CASSLRGQDYGYTF
TGTGCCAGCAGCCTACGGGGGCAGGACTATGGCTACACCTTC
>TRBJ2-2|TRBD1|TRBV27|NA
CASSRAGTANTGELFF
TGTGCCAGCAGCCGTGCCGGGACAGCGAACACCGGGGAGCTGTTTTTT
>TRBJ2-1|NA|TRBV4-1|NA
CASSQAESGSYNEQFF
TGCGCCAGCAGCCAAGCGGAGTCAGGGTCCTACAATGAGCAGTTCTTC
>TRBJ2-1|TRBD2|TRBV6-1|NA
CASSPLRERGNEQFF
TGTGCCAGCAGTCCTTTGCGGGAGAGGGGCAATGAGCAGTTCTTC
>TRBJ1-5|NA|TRBV4-1|medium-sized
CASSQVADRQPQHF
TGCGCCAGCAGCCAAGTAGCGGACAGACAGCCCCAGCATTTT
>TRBJ2-7|NA|TRBV21-1|NA
CASSRRVLLYEQYF
TGTGCCAGCAGCAGGCGGGTACTCCTCTACGAGCAGTACTTC
>TRBJ2-2|NA|TRBV7-7|NA
CASSFSAVGTGELFF
TGTGCCAGCAGCTTCTCGGCAGTTGGGACCGGGGAGCTGTTTTTT